The 5 T cell receptor beta chains below were found in one sample sequenced in a study of shared clonotypes between healthy human individuals. Assay used: immunoSEQ multiplex PCR; TCRdb lists only in-frame clones, some missing. The sample has about 680,000 clones, about 91% seen once; the top ten hold 24%. CD45RO-negative CD8 cells positively selected for CCR7 made up the naive population, which excluded terminally differentiated effector memory CD45RA+ cells. The specimen sequenced was naive CD8+ T cells sorted from blood. These receptors were obtained from a young man in good health.

This sequence joins TRBV4-2 and TRBJ2-7, with D perhaps matching TRBD1 or TRBD2 (6 bases each). The CDR3 is 17 amino acids. Germline V gene data show CDR1 as LGHNA and CDR2 as YNFKEQ. The V gene lost 0 bases and the J gene lost 1 base, with 16 bases spanning the gap. CDR3: CASSQEMGAGLSYEQYF. The CDR3, as DNA: TGTGCCAGCAGCCAAGAAATGGGGGCGGGACTGTCCTACGAGCAGTACTTC.

The J gene is TRBJ1-2, the V gene TRBV11-2, with 8 nucleotides matching TRBD1. Germline V gene lookup returns CDR1 SGHAT and CDR2 FQNNGV. CDR3 length: 16 residues. Losses at the gene ends were 1 base for V and 4 bases for J; bases not matched to a gene: 8. The CDR3 is CASSLAPTGETYGYTF. CDR3 DNA: TGTGCCAGCAGCTTAGCTCCGACAGGGGAGACCTATGGCTACACCTTC. The complete variable domain, with remaining parts taken from reference TRBV11-2 and TRBJ1-2, reads EAGVAQSPRYKIIEKRQSVAFWCNPISGHATLYWYQQILGQGPKLLIQFQNNGVVDDSQLPKDRFSAERLKGVDSTLKIQPAKLEDSAVYLCASSLAPTGETYGYTFGSGTRLTVV.

The chain carries TRBV5-1 and TRBJ2-7; D gene ambiguous. CDR1 is SGHRS, CDR2 YFSETQ, per germline. The CDR3 is 14 amino acids. V dropped 3 bases and J dropped 5 bases, with 15 bases sitting between them. This CDR3 reads CASSSNQGLDEQYF. The CDR3 nucleotides are TGCGCCAGCAGCTCGAACCAAGGGCTGGACGAGCAGTACTTC.

The CDR3 nucleotides read TGTGCCAGCAGCAGCCCAGACCCTCCGGCCCAACGGCTGTTTTTT. This codes for CASSSPDPPAQRLFF. The V and J genes are TRBV7-9 and TRBJ1-4; D is uncertain. The CDR3 contains 15 residues. V lost 5 bases to trimming and J lost 14 bases, with 24 bases between them. The germline V gene has CDR1 SEHNR and CDR2 FQNEAQ (reference sequence).

This chain uses TRBV2 with TRBJ1-3; D might be TRBD1 (6 bases). Trimming removed 11 bases from V and 0 bases from J, with 11 bases in between. The CDR3 sequence is 13 residues long. CDR1 and CDR2 (germline): SNHLY, FYNNEI. CDR3: CAGGQSSGNTIYF. DNA of the CDR3: TGTGCCGGAGGACAGAGCTCTGGAAACACCATATATTTT.